The clone carrying this TCR beta chain has ten or more counts. Its antigen remains unidentified. This CDR3 comprises 14 residues. Germline values: CDR1 MNHEY, CDR2 SVGAGI. With 5 bases removed from V and 1 base from J, the gap between germline ends came to 11 bases. This sample is part of a study of early T cells in non-severe SARS-CoV-2 infection. On the study more broadly: Sequencing targeted bulk RNA from unsorted whole blood, leaving chains unpaired.

Study results and caveats: There was a bias toward anti-spike CD8 responses in VDJdb matching, which missed private and CD4 specificities.

The library protocol tagged individual cDNA molecules with unique molecular identifiers. TCRdb independently ran MiXCR on the 5' RACE reads; one entry per CDR3 protein. This sample has about 18,000 distinct CDR3 sequences, with roughly 6.1% found just once. This sequence joins TRBV6-5 and TRBJ1-1; the D gene is possibly TRBD1 (5 bases). The source of this sequence is an adult who was a healthcare worker with PCR-confirmed SARS-CoV-2 infection or an uninfected control (not recorded which). Sequencing was done on a sample of whole blood. CDR3 sequence: CASSLPGENTEAFF. The CDR3 DNA reads TGTGCCAGCAGTCTTCCGGGGGAGAACACTGAAGCTTTCTTT.